This T cell receptor (beta chain) was profiled in a study of CD8+CD57+ T cells in acquired aplastic anemia. Whole-study context: About 3 ug was the average amount of DNA from sorted CD4+ and CD8+ cells. General study points: A significant difference in CD8+ Simpson's diversity between patients and controls was not found. Researchers report that around 29 CD8+ CDR3 sequences appeared in both patients and controls.

The CDR3 has 16 amino acids. Germline lookup yields CDR1 KGHDR and CDR2 SFDVKD. V was shortened by 3 bases and J by 5 bases, with 16 bases between the two germline ends. CDR3 and TCR beta VDJ profiling relied on genomic DNA as the template. In TCRdb, the reads were re-called with MiXCR into one record per CDR3 protein. There are 310,000 or so distinct CDR3 sequences in the sample; 45% to 65% occur only once, and 1% to 1.5% lies in the top ten. Before being chosen for sequencing, patients had shown CD8+CD57+ cell expansion by flow cytometry. Each of the patients presented with severe acquired aplastic anemia. To note about this clonotype: Its antigen remains unknown.

The chain links TRBV24-1 to TRBJ2-1, with a possible D match to TRBD2 (6 bases). The material sequenced was sorted CD4+, CD8+, or CD8+CD57+ T cells (not recorded which) from PBMCs. The TCR was taken from a human donor with aplastic anemia. CDR3 nucleotides: TGTGCCACCAGTGATATGGACGGGAGAAATGACAATGAGCAGTTCTTC. Translating it yields CATSDMDGRNDNEQFF.